The rows below give T cell receptor beta chains drawn from one sample of a study of vaccination and CD4 T cells after COVID-19. These receptors' antigens are unknown. TCRdb reprocessed the PCR reads via MiXCR and lists one record per CDR3 protein. Among about 15,000 distinct CDR3 sequences listed, around 32% were seen once. Sequenced material: cultured CD4+ T cells from blood. Receptors originate from a human donor with COVID-19. CDR3s include the opening cysteine and the closing phenylalanine or tryptophan. The D gene is left open where the match is weak. Size is omitted from some rows. Given values are once, few, many or a class for expanded clones.

-	12	TRBJ1-2	TRBD1	TRBV29-1	CSVGSTGGGYTF	TGCAGCGTTGGGTCGACAGGGGGAGGCTACACCTTC
-	12	TRBJ1-6	-	TRBV7-6	CASSNQNSPLHF	TGTGCCAGCAGCAATCAGAATTCACCCCTCCACTTT
medium-sized	16	TRBJ1-3	-	TRBV7-6	CASSLDPPSSGNTIYF	TGTGCCAGCAGCTTAGACCCACCAAGCTCTGGAAACACCATATATTTT
-	14	TRBJ2-7	TRBD1	TRBV28	CASSLQTGPYEQYF	TGTGCCAGCAGTCTTCAGACAGGGCCGTACGAGCAGTACTTC
-	14	TRBJ1-1	-	TRBV7-2	CASSPRALNTEAFF	TGTGCCAGCAGCCCACGGGCCCTGAACACTGAAGCTTTCTTT
-	14	TRBJ2-5	-	TRBV6-5	CASSYRQGQETQYF	TGTGCCAGCAGTTACCGGCAGGGCCAAGAGACCCAGTACTTC
-	12	TRBJ1-2	-	TRBV6-5	CASSLARGGYTF	TGTGCCAGCAGTTTAGCGCGTGGGGGCTACACCTTC
few	15	TRBJ2-1	TRBD2	TRBV12-3/TRBV12-4	CASSSGGGSYNEQFF	TGTGCCAGCAGTAGCGGGGGGGGTTCCTACAATGAGCAGTTCTTC
few	16	TRBJ1-6	-	TRBV6-5	CASSSGQSSYNSPLHF	TGTGCCAGCAGTTCAGGACAGAGCTCCTATAATTCACCCCTCCACTTT
-	13	TRBJ2-7	TRBD1	TRBV7-2	CASSSGTGREQYF	TGTGCCAGCAGCTCCGGGACAGGGCGCGAGCAGTACTTC
once	13	TRBJ1-5	-	TRBV28	CASGGGQVGPQHF	TGTGCCAGTGGGGGGGGGCAGGTAGGGCCCCAGCATTTT
few	17	TRBJ1-3	-	TRBV6-1	CASSEAHGKRSRNTIYF	TGTGCCAGCAGTGAAGCGCATGGTAAGAGATCGCGAAACACCATATATTTT
-	14	TRBJ1-1	-	TRBV12-3/TRBV12-4	CASRSLESNTEAFF	TGTGCCAGCAGGAGTTTAGAATCGAACACTGAAGCTTTCTTT
-	15	TRBJ1-5	-	TRBV2	CASSEGAASNQPQHF	TGTGCCAGCAGTGAAGGTGCAGCTAGCAATCAGCCCCAGCATTTT
-	16	TRBJ1-2	TRBD1	TRBV7-9	CASSSRDRGLNYGYTF	TGTGCCAGCAGCTCCCGGGACAGGGGGTTAAACTATGGCTACACCTTC
-	12	TRBJ1-1	-	TRBV12-2	CASRAPGSEAFF	TGTGCAAGTCGCGCCCCCGGCTCTGAAGCTTTCTTT
few	18	TRBJ2-4	TRBD2	TRBV7-9	CASSLWSGATYSKNIQYF	TGTGCCAGCAGCTTATGGAGCGGGGCGACCTATAGCAAAAACATTCAGTACTTC
-	18	TRBJ2-3	-	TRBV7-2	CASSLGSFSGIPTDTQYF	TGTGCCAGCAGCTTGGGTTCCTTTAGCGGTATACCCACAGATACGCAGTATTTT
once	13	TRBJ2-7	-	TRBV7-3	CASSTFDGYEQYF	TGTGCCAGCAGCACCTTCGACGGCTACGAGCAGTACTTC
few	15	TRBJ1-1	-	TRBV6-5	CASSYSRRRNTEAFF	TGTGCCAGCAGTTACTCGAGACGGAGAAACACTGAAGCTTTCTTT
-	14	TRBJ2-2	-	TRBV9	CASSVKQVTGELFF	TGTGCCAGCAGCGTAAAGCAGGTGACCGGGGAGCTGTTTTTT
-	10	TRBJ1-2	-	TRBV2	CASSEEGYTF	TGTGCCAGCAGTGAGGAAGGCTACACCTTC
few	13	TRBJ2-3	-	TRBV6-2/TRBV6-3	CATRPGSTDTQYF	TGTGCCACCCGGCCGGGGAGCACAGATACGCAGTATTTT
-	15	TRBJ2-5	TRBD2	TRBV5-1	CASRPDSPSGETQYF	TGCGCCAGCAGACCTGACAGCCCTAGCGGGGAGACCCAGTACTTC
-	16	TRBJ2-1	TRBD2	TRBV7-2	CASSLELAGYYNEQFF	TGTGCCAGCAGCTTAGAACTAGCGGGTTACTACAATGAGCAGTTCTTC
few	15	TRBJ2-5	TRBD2	TRBV11-2	CASSISGGREETQYF	TGTGCCAGCAGCATTAGCGGGGGGCGGGAGGAGACCCAGTACTTC
-	13	TRBJ2-5	-	TRBV24-1	CGTRSPVAETQYF	TGTGGCACCAGGAGTCCCGTCGCAGAGACCCAGTACTTC
few	16	TRBJ2-2	-	TRBV11-2	CASSSQTGTNTGELFF	TGTGCCAGCAGCTCCCAAACCGGGACAAACACCGGGGAGCTGTTTTTT
medium-sized	12	TRBJ1-2	TRBD1	TRBV20-1	CSASQQGAGYTF	TGCAGTGCTAGCCAACAGGGGGCTGGCTACACCTTC
few	15	TRBJ1-6	-	TRBV18	CASSPLVGNNSPLHF	TGTGCCAGCTCACCGTTGGTAGGGAACAATTCACCCCTCCACTTT
few	15	TRBJ2-5	-	TRBV25-1	CASASQGRAQETQYF	TGTGCCAGCGCGTCTCAGGGAAGGGCACAAGAGACCCAGTACTTC
-	14	TRBJ2-3	-	TRBV19	CASSMNALGDTQYF	TGTGCCAGTAGTATGAATGCACTGGGAGATACGCAGTATTTT
-	13	TRBJ1-5	-	TRBV18	CASSRGREQPQHF	TGTGCCAGCTCACGGGGGAGGGAGCAGCCCCAGCATTTT
-	13	TRBJ2-1	TRBD2	TRBV19	CASSRGLAGEQFF	TGTGCCAGTAGTAGGGGACTAGCGGGGGAACAGTTCTTC
-	21	TRBJ1-2	TRBD1	TRBV6-1	CASGDVALSVTGGQGLYGYTF	TGTGCCAGCGGTGACGTCGCGCTCTCGGTAACGGGGGGACAGGGTCTCTATGGCTACACCTTC
few	15	TRBJ2-3	TRBD1	TRBV27	CASSFGTGKTDTQYF	TGTGCCAGCAGTTTCGGGACAGGGAAAACAGATACGCAGTATTTT
-	16	TRBJ2-7	TRBD2	TRBV4-1	CASSRGGRGASYEQYF	TGCGCCAGCAGCCGAGGGGGGCGGGGGGCCTCCTACGAGCAGTACTTC
-	14	TRBJ1-1	TRBD1	TRBV5-4	CASSPTGGLTEAFF	TGTGCCAGCAGCCCGACAGGGGGCCTCACTGAAGCTTTCTTT
few	18	TRBJ1-1	TRBD1	TRBV7-8	CASSLFSGQGAGLTEAFF	TGTGCCAGCAGCTTATTCTCGGGACAGGGGGCAGGGTTGACTGAAGCTTTCTTT
few	16	TRBJ1-5	TRBD1	TRBV24-1	CATSDRTGVGNQPQHF	TGTGCCACCAGTGACCGGACAGGGGTGGGCAATCAGCCCCAGCATTTT
-	14	TRBJ2-7	-	TRBV6-1	CASSEDGPPREQYF	TGTGCCAGCAGTGAAGACGGCCCCCCCCGCGAGCAGTACTTC
-	13	TRBJ1-2	-	TRBV10-1	CASSETGRSGYTF	TGCGCCAGCAGCGAAACAGGGCGGAGTGGCTACACCTTC
once	14	TRBJ1-1	-	TRBV6-2/TRBV6-3	CASSLDCMNTEAFF	TGTGCCAGCAGTTTAGACTGTATGAACACTGAAGCTTTCTTT
-	12	TRBJ2-7	-	TRBV25-1	CASRGGSYEQYF	TGTGCCAGCAGGGGCGGTTCCTACGAGCAGTACTTC
-	11	TRBJ2-5	-	TRBV11-2	CASSPQETQYF	TGTGCCAGCAGCCCCCAAGAGACCCAGTACTTC
-	16	TRBJ1-3	-	TRBV28	CASSLPVGSSGNTIYF	TGTGCCAGCAGTCTCCCCGTAGGGAGCTCTGGAAACACCATATATTTT